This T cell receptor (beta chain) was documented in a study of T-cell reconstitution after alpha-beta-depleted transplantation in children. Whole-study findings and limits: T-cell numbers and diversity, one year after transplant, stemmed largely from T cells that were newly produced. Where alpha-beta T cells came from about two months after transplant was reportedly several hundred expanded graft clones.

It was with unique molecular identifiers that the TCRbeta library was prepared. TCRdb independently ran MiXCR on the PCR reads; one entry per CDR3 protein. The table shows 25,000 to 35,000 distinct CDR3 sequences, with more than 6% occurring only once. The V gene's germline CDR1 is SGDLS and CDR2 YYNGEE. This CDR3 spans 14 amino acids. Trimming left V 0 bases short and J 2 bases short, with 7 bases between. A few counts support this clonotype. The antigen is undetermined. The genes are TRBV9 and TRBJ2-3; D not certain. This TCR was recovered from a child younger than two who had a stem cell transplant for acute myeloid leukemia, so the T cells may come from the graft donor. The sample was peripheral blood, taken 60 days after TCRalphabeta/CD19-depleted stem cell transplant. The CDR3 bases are TGTGCCAGCAGCGTAGGGAAATTCACAGATACGCAGTATTTT. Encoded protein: CASSVGKFTDTQYF. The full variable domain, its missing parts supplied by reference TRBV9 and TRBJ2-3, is DSGVTQTPKHLITATGQRVTLRCSPRSGDLSVYWYQQSLDQGLQFLIQYYNGEERAKGNILERFSAQQFPDLHSELNLSSLELGDSALYFCASSVGKFTDTQYFGPGTRLTVL.